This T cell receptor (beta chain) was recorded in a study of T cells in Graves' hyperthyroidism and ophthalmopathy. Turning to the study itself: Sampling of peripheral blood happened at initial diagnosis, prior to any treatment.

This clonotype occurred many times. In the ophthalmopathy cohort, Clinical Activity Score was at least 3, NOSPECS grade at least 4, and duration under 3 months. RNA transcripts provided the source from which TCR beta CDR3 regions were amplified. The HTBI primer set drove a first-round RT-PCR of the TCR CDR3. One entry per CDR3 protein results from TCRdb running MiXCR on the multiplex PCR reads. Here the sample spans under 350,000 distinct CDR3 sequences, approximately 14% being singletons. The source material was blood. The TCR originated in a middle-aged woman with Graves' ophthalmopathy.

This chain's CDR3 is CASSLGPGGQETQYF. As DNA, the CDR3 is TGTGCCAGCAGCTTAGGCCCGGGTGGCCAAGAGACCCAGTACTTC. The chain is built from TRBV11-2 and TRBJ2-5; D is uncertain. Trimming cost V 1 base and J 1 base, with 10 bases left between them. The CDR3 spans 15 residues. In germline, CDR1 is SGHAT, CDR2 FQNNGV.